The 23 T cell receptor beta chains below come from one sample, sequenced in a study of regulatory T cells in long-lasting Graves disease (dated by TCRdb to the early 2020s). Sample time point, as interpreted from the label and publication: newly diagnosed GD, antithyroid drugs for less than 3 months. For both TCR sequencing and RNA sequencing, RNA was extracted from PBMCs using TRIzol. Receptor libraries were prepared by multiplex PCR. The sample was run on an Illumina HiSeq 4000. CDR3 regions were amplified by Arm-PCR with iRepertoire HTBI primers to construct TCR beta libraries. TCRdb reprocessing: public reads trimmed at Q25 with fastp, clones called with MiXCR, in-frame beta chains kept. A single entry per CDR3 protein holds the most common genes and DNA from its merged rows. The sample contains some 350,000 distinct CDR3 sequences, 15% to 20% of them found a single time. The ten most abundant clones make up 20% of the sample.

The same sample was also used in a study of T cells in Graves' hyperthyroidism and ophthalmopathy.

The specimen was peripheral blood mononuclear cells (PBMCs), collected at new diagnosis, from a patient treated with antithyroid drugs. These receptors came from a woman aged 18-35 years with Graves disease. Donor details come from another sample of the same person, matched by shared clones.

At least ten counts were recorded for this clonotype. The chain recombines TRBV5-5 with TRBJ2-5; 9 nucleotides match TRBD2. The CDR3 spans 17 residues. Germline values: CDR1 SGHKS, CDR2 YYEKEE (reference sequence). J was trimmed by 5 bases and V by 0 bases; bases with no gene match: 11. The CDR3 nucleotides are TGTGCCAGCAGCTTGGAAGTTAGCGGGGGCGTCTTGGAGACCCAGTACTTC. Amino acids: CASSLEVSGGVLETQYF.

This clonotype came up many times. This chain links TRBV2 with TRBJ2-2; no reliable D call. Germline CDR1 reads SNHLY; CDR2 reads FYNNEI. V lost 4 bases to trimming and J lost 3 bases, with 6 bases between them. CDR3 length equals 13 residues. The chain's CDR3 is CASSVRDTGELFF. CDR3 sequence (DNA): TGTGCCAGCAGTGTAAGGGACACCGGGGAGCTGTTTTTT.

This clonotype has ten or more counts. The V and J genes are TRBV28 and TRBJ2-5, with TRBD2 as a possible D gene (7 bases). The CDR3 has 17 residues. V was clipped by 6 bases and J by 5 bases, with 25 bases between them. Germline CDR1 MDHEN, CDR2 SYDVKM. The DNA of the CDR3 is TGTGCCAGCAGCCCCGGGGGGCCGGCGGGATACAGCGAGACCCAGTACTTC. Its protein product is CASSPGGPAGYSETQYF.

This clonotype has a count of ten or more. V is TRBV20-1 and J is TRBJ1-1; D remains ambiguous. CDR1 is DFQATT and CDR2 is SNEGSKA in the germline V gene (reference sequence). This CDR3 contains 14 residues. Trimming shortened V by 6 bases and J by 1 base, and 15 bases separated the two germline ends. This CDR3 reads CSADAYGSNTEAFF. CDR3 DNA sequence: TGCAGTGCCGACGCTTATGGGTCGAACACTGAAGCTTTCTTT.

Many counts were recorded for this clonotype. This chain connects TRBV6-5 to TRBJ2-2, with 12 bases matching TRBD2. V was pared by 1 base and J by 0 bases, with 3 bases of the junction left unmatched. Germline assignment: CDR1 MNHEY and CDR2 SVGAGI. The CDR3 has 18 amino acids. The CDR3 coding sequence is TGTGCCAGCAGTTACTTGGGACTAGCGGGCGCGAACACCGGGGAGCTGTTTTTT. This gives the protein CASSYLGLAGANTGELFF.

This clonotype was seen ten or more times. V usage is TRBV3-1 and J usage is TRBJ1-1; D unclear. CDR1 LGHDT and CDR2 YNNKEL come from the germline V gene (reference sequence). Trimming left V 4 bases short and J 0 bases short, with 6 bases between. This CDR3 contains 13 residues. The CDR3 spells CASSPVMNTEAFF. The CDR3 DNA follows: TGTGCCAGCAGCCCGGTTATGAACACTGAAGCTTTCTTT.

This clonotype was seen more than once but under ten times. For the CDR3, the DNA is TGTGCCAGCAGGAGGCACCAAAGCACAGATACGCAGTATTTT. Translation gives CASRRHQSTDTQYF. J is TRBJ2-3 and V is TRBV27; no clear D gene. The CDR3 has 14 residues. V gave up 6 bases and J gave up 0 bases, with 10 bases separating them. Germline V lookup: CDR1 MNHEY, CDR2 SMNVEV (reference sequence).

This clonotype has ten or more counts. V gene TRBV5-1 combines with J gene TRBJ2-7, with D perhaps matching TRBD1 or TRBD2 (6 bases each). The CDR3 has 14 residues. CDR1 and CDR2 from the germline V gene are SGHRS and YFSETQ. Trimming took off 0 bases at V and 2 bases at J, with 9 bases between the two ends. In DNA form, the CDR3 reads TGCGCCAGCAGCTTGGGGGGGGACACCTACGAGCAGTACTTC. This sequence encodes CASSLGGDTYEQYF. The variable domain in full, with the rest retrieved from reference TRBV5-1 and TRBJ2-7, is KAGVTQTPRYLIKTRGQQVTLSCSPISGHRSVSWYQQTPGQGLQFLFEYFSETQRNKGNFPGRFSGRQFSNSRSEMNVSTLELGDSALYLCASSLGGDTYEQYFGPGTRLTVT.

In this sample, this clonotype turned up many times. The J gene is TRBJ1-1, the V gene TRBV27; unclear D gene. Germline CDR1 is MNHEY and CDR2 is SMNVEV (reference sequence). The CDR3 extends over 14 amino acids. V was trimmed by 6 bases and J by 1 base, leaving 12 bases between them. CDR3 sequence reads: CASRRRTANTEAFF. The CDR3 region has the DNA TGTGCCAGCAGACGAAGGACGGCGAACACTGAAGCTTTCTTT.

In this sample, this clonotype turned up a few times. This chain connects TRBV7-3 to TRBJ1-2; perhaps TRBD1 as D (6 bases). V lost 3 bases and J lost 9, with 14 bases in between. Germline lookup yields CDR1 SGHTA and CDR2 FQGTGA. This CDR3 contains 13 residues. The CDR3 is CASSLKQGSRYTF. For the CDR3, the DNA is TGTGCCAGCAGCTTGAAACAGGGTTCTCGCTACACCTTC.

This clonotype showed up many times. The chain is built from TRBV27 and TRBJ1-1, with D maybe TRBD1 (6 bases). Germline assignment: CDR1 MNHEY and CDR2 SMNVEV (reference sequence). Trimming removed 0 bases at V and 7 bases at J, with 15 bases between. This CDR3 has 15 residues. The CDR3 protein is CASSLSTQGHGEAFF. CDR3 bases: TGTGCCAGCAGTTTATCGACACAGGGTCACGGTGAAGCTTTCTTT.

The CDR3 loop is CSVGLGLGQPQHF. CDR3 in DNA: TGCAGCGTTGGCTTGGGTTTGGGTCAGCCCCAGCATTTT. The chain combines TRBV29-1 with TRBJ1-5, with D unclear. The V gene lost 4 bases and the J gene lost 6 bases, with 13 bases spanning the gap. The germline gives CDR1 SQVTM, CDR2 ANQGSEA. This CDR3 has 13 amino acids.

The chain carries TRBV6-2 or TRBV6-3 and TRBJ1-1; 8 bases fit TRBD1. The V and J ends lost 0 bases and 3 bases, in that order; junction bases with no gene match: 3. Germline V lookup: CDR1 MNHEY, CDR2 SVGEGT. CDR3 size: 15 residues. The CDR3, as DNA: TGTGCCAGCAGTTACTCCCCGGACAGGGACACTGAAGCTTTCTTT. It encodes CASSYSPDRDTEAFF.

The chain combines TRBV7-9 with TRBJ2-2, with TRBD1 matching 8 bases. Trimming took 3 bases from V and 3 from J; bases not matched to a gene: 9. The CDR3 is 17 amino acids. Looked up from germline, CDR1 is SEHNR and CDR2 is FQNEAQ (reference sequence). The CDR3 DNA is TGTGCCAGCAGCTTCCCAGGACAGGGATTTGACACCGGGGAGCTGTTTTTT. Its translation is CASSFPGQGFDTGELFF.

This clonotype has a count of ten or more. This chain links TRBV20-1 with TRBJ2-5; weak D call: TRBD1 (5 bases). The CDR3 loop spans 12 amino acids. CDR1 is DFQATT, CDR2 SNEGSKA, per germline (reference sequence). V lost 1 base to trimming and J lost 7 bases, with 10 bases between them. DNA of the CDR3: TGCAGTGCTAGAGCCAGGGAATGGACCCAGTACTTC. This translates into CSARAREWTQYF.

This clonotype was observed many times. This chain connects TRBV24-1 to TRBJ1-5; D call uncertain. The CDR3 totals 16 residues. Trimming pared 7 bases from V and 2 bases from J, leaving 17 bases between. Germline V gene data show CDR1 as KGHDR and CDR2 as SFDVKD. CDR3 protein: CATSEPLPEGNQPQHF. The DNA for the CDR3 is TGTGCCACCAGCGAGCCTCTTCCGGAGGGCAATCAGCCCCAGCATTTT.

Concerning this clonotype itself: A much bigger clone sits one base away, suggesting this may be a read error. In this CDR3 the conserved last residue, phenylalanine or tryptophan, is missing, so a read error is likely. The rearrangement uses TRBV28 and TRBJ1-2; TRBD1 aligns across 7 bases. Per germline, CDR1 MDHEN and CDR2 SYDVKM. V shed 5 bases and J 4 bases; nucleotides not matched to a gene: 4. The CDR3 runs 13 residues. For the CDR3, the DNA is TGTGCCAGCAGTGGGACAGTAGCCTATGGCTACACCCTC. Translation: CASSGTVAYGYTL.

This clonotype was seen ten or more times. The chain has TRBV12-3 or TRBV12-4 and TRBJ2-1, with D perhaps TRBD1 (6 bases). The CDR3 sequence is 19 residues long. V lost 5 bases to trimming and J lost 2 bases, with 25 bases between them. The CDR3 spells CASSPQLFKPGETYNEQFF. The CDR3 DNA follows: TGTGCCAGCAGTCCCCAACTATTTAAACCAGGGGAAACCTACAATGAGCAGTTCTTC.

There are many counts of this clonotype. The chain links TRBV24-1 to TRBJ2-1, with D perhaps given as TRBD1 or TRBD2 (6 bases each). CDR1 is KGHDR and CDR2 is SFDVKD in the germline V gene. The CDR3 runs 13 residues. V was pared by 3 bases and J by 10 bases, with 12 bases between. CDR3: CATSDGGLREQFF. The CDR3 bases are TGTGCCACCAGTGATGGGGGGCTAAGGGAGCAGTTCTTC.

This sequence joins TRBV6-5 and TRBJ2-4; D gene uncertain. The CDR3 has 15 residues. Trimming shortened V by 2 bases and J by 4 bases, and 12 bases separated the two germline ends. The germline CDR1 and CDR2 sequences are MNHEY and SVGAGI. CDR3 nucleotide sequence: TGTGCCAGCAGTTACCTGGGCAGGAAAAAAAACATTCAGTACTTC. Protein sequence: CASSYLGRKKNIQYF.

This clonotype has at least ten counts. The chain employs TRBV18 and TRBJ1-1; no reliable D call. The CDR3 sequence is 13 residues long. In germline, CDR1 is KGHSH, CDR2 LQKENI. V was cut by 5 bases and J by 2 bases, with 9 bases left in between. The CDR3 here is CASSSPGNTEAFF. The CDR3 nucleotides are TGTGCCAGCTCATCTCCTGGAAACACTGAAGCTTTCTTT.

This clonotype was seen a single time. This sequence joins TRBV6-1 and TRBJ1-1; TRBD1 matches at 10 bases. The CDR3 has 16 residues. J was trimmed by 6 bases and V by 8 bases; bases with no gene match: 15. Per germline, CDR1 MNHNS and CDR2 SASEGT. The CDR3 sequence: CASGPSWGQGSPEAFF. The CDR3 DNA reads TGTGCCAGCGGCCCCTCGTGGGGACAGGGGTCCCCTGAAGCTTTCTTT.

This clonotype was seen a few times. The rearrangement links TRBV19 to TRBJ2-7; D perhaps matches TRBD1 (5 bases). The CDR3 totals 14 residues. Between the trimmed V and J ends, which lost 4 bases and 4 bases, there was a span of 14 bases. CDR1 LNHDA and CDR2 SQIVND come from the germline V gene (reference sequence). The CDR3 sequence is CASSNRGFGYEQYF. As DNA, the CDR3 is TGTGCCAGTAGTAATAGGGGATTCGGGTACGAGCAGTACTTC.